The 5 T cell receptor beta chains below all came from one sample that was sequenced in a study of cytomegalovirus exposure and HLA in healthy donors. The PCR made use of 60 Vbeta and 13 Jbeta primers. Sequencing was performed with immunoSEQ multiplex PCR; in TCRdb, only in-frame clones are kept and a portion is missing. The repertoire holds 200,000 to 250,000 clones, with approximately 80% as singletons. Material for sequencing was PBMCs. All receptors come from a boy aged 2-9 years in good health and CMV-seronegative.

The V and J genes are TRBV19 and TRBJ1-5; 8 positions agree with TRBD1. Germline values: CDR1 LNHDA, CDR2 SQIVND (reference sequence). The CDR3 has 15 amino acids. Trimming cost V 3 bases and J 6 bases; bases outside gene matches: 7. CDR3 nucleotides: TGTGCCAGTAGTATTGGGACAGGCGGGTTTCAGCCCCAGCATTTT. This encodes CASSIGTGGFQPQHF. The whole variable domain, filled in from reference TRBV19 and TRBJ1-5, reads DGGITQSPKYLFRKEGQNVTLSCEQNLNHDAMYWYRQDPGQGLRLIYYSQIVNDFQKGDIAEGYSVSREKKESFPLTVTSAQKNPTAFYLCASSIGTGGFQPQHFGDGTRLSIL.

The chain has TRBV6-5 and TRBJ2-2, with 8 bases aligning to TRBD1. Germline lookup yields CDR1 MNHEY and CDR2 SVGAGI. V shed 5 bases and J 6 bases; nucleotides not matched to a gene: 8. The CDR3 contains 15 residues. The CDR3 nucleotides are TGTGCCAGCAGTCGTGGACAGGGATGGGCCGGGGAGCTGTTTTTT. As protein: CASSRGQGWAGELFF.

On this clone: Germline and junction disagree at one end, which may indicate a read error. This chain connects TRBV7-9 to TRBJ2-3, with 8 bases fitting TRBD2. The CDR3 sequence is 17 residues long. Germline V gives CDR1 SEHNR, CDR2 FQNEAQ (reference sequence). In DNA form, the CDR3 reads TGTTCCAGCAGCGCCCTCACGGGAGGGGCGGTCACAGATACGCAGTATTTT. Translating gives CSSSALTGGAVTDTQYF. The full variable domain, rest sourced from reference TRBV7-9 and TRBJ2-3, is DTGVSQNPRHKITKRGQNVTFRCDPISEHNRLYWYRQTLGQGPEFLTYFQNEAQLEKSRLLSDRFSAERPKGSFSTLEIQRTEQGDSAMYLCSSSALTGGAVTDTQYFGPGTRLTVL.

The chain employs TRBV4-1 and TRBJ2-7, with 12 nucleotides matching TRBD2. V gave up 3 bases and J gave up 1 base; unmatched junction bases: 7. Germline CDR1 and CDR2: MGHRA and YSYEKL. CDR3 length: 17 amino acids. In DNA, the CDR3 is TGCGCCAGCAGCCACTATGATCTAGCGGGAGGGTCCTACGAGCAGTACTTC. Translation gives CASSHYDLAGGSYEQYF.

The chain couples TRBV2 to TRBJ2-3, with 8 bases fitting TRBD2. This CDR3 has 14 amino acids. J was trimmed by 5 bases and V by 5 bases; bases with no gene match: 6. The germline CDR1 and CDR2 sequences are SNHLY and FYNNEI. The CDR3 nucleotides read TGTGCCAGCAGTCCTTTAGCGGGATTAGATACGCAGTATTTT. Its protein is CASSPLAGLDTQYF.